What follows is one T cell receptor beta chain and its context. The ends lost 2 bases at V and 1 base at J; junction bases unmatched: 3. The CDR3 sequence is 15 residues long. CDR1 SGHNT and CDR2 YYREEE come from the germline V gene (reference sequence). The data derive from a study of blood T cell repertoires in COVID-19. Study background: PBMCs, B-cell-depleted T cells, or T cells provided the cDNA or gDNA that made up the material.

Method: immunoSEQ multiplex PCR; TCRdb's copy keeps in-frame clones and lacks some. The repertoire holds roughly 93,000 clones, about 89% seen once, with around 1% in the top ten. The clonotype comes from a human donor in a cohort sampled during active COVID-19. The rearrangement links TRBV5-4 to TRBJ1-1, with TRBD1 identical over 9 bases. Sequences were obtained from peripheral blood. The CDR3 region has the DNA TGTGCCAGCAGCTTTACGGACAGGGGGAACACTGAAGCTTTCTTT. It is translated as CASSFTDRGNTEAFF.